This entry is about one T cell receptor beta chain. Antigen: not known. The data were taken from a study of cytomegalovirus exposure and HLA in healthy donors. CDR3 length: 16 residues. Trimming at V came to 4 bases and at J to 6 bases, leaving 14 bases not matched to a gene. Germline lookup yields CDR1 SGHKS and CDR2 YYEKEE (reference sequence). Overall study findings and caveats: For most TCR sequences rarity was the rule, although some public TCRs occurred in many donors. A few of the chains that were CMV-associated were confirmed in vitro to be specific for CMV antigens.

The PCR was carried out with 60 Vbeta primers and 13 Jbeta primers. Only in-frame clones appear in the TCRdb table, and some are missing; sequencing was by immunoSEQ multiplex PCR. The sample totals 55,000 to 75,000 clones. The sample was PBMCs. This TCR was recovered from a male donor in good health and CMV-seronegative. The chain employs TRBV5-5 and TRBJ2-7; TRBD2 agrees at 9 bases. CDR3: CASSQDSSGGVGEQYF. For the CDR3, the DNA is TGTGCCAGCAGCCAAGATAGTAGCGGGGGTGTAGGCGAGCAGTACTTC.